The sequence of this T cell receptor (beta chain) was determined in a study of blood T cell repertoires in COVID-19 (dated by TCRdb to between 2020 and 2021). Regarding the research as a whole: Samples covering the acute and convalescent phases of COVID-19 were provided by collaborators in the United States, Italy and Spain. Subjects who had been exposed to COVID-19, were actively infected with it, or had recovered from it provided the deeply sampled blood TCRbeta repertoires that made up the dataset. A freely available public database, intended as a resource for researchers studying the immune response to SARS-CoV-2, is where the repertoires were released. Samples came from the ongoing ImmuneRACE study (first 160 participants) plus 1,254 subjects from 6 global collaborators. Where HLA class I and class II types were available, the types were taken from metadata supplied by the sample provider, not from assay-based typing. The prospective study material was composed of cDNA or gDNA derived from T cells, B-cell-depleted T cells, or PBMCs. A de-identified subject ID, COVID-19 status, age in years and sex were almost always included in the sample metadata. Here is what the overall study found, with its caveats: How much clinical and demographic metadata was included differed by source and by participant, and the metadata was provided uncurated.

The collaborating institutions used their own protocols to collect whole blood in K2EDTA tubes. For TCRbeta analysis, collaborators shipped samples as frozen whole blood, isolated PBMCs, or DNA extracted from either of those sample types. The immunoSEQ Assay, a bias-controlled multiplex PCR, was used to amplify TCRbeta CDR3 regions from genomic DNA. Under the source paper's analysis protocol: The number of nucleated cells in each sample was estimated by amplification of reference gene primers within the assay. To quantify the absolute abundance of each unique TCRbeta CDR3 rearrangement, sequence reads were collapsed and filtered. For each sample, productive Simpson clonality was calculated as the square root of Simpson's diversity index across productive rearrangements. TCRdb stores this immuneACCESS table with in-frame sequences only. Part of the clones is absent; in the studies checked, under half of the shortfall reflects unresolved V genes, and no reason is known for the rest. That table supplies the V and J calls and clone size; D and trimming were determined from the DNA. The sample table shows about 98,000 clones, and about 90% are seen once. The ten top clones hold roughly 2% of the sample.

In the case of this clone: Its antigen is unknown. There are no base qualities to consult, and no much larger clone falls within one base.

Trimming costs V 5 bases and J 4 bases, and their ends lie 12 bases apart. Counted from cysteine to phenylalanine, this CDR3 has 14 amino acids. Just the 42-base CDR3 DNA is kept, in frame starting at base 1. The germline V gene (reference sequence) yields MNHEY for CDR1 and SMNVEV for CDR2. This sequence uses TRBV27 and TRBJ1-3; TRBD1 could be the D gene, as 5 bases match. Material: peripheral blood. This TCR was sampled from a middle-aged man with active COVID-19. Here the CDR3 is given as CASSPGMAGNTIYF. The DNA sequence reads TGTGCCAGCAGTCCAGGGATGGCAGGAAACACCATATATTTT.